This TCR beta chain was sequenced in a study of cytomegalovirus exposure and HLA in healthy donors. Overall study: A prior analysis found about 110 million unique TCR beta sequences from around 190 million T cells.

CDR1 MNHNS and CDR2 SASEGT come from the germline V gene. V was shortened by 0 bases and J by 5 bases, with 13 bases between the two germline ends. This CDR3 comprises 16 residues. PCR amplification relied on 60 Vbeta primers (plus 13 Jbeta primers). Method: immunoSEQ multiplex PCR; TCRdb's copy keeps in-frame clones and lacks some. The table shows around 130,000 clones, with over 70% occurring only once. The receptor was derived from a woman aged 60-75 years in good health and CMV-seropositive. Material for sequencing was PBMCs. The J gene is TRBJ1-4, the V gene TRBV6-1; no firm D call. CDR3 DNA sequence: TGTGCCAGCAGTGAAGCCCCCCCAGGACTCAATGAAAAACTGTTTTTT. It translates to CASSEAPPGLNEKLFF.